A single sample is the source of the 29 T cell receptor beta chains below, sequenced in a study of T cell repertoires in cytomegalovirus infection. A single record per CDR3 protein comes from TCRdb applying MiXCR to the reads. In the table there are nearly 700,000 distinct CDR3 sequences, around 31% of which are singletons. Antigen specificity for these receptors is unknown. The sequencing here drew on cultured PBMCs, taken from culture after CMV antigen stimulation. Source of these receptors: a human donor in good health (CMV status not recorded). Some clones in this sample may be carry-over from other donors' samples.

The chain recombines TRBV20-1 with TRBJ2-7; possibly TRBD1 or TRBD2 for D (5 bases each). Trimming stripped 0 bases from V and 7 bases from J, with 19 bases between. Germline V gene data show CDR1 as DFQATT and CDR2 as SNEGSKA (reference sequence). The CDR3 spans 15 residues. Written as DNA, the CDR3 is TGCAGTGCTAGAGATCCCGAGGGGTCGGGTTCTGAGCAGTACTTC. It yields the protein CSARDPEGSGSEQYF.

DNA of the CDR3: TGCGCCAGCAGTGGTGGGGTGAGCAGCGCAGATACGCAGTATTTT. Translated, it gives CASSGGVSSADTQYF. This chain uses TRBV4-1 with TRBJ2-3, with D unclear. Germline assignment: CDR1 MGHRA and CDR2 YSYEKL. The CDR3 length is 15 residues. V lost 6 bases, J lost 4 bases, and 17 bases lay in between.

The J gene is TRBJ2-2, the V gene TRBV6-5; TRBD1 matches at 9 bases. The CDR3 has 17 residues. Germline CDR1 and CDR2: MNHEY and SVGAGI. Unmatched junction bases numbered 9, after V lost 6 bases and J lost 1 base. CDR3 amino acids: CASSHRMGQGNTGELFF. The CDR3 DNA follows: TGTGCCAGCAGCCATCGCATGGGACAGGGGAACACCGGGGAGCTGTTTTTT.

The chain recombines TRBV5-1 with TRBJ2-1; TRBD2 matches 11 bases. CDR3 length: 15 amino acids. V gave up 5 bases and J gave up 7 bases; unmatched junction bases: 8. Per germline, CDR1 SGHRS and CDR2 YFSETQ. For the CDR3, the DNA is TGCGCCAGCAGAATAGCGGGGGGGCCGAGGAATGAGCAGTTCTTC. The encoded protein is CASRIAGGPRNEQFF. Based on the CDR3 plus reference TRBV5-1 and TRBJ2-1, the full variable domain is KAGVTQTPRYLIKTRGQQVTLSCSPISGHRSVSWYQQTPGQGLQFLFEYFSETQRNKGNFPGRFSGRQFSNSRSEMNVSTLELGDSALYLCASRIAGGPRNEQFFGPGTRLTVL.

V gene TRBV4-1 combines with J gene TRBJ2-4, with D uncertain. The V gene's germline CDR1 is MGHRA and CDR2 YSYEKL. The CDR3 runs 15 residues. Trimming removed 1 base from V and 0 bases from J, with 7 bases in between. The CDR3 loop reads CASSQGWEAKNIQYF. In DNA form, the CDR3 reads TGCGCCAGCAGCCAAGGCTGGGAAGCCAAAAACATTCAGTACTTC.

This clonotype was observed a few times. V and J are TRBV2 and TRBJ2-2, with 7 positions matching TRBD2. The V gene end was trimmed by 3 bases and the J gene end by 3 bases; junction bases not matched to a gene: 4. This CDR3 has 15 amino acids. The germline gives CDR1 SNHLY, CDR2 FYNNEI. The CDR3 reads CASSDAGLYTGELFF. The CDR3 DNA follows: TGTGCCAGCAGTGATGCGGGACTATACACCGGGGAGCTGTTTTTT.

This clonotype was seen only a few times. The chain has TRBV6-5 and TRBJ2-2; TRBD2 might be the D (5 bases). Trimming cost V 0 bases and J 3 bases, with 14 bases left between them. The V gene's germline CDR1 is MNHEY and CDR2 SVGAGI. The CDR3 spans 17 residues. The CDR3 DNA follows: TGTGCCAGCAGTTACTCGAGGAGCAAGAGGGACACCGGGGAGCTGTTTTTT. This encodes CASSYSRSKRDTGELFF.

This clonotype was counted only a few times. J is TRBJ2-1 and V is TRBV5-4; TRBD1 might be the D (5 bases). The CDR3 loop spans 18 amino acids. Between the trimmed V and J ends, which lost 4 bases and 0 bases, there was a span of 20 bases. Germline CDR1 reads SGHNT; CDR2 reads YYREEE (reference sequence). CDR3 protein: CASSPPGRKQASYNEQFF. DNA for the CDR3: TGTGCCAGCAGCCCCCCCGGTAGGAAACAGGCCTCCTACAATGAGCAGTTCTTC.

The table lists this clonotype with many counts. The chain links TRBV7-2 to TRBJ2-2; 8 bases align to TRBD2. In germline, CDR1 is SGHTA, CDR2 FQGNSA. CDR3 length equals 17 residues. Germline trimming cut 1 base from V and 5 bases from J; bases unmatched to any gene: 9. The CDR3 bases are TGTGCCAGCAGCTTAGTCGTCCACGGGAGGGAAACCGGGGAGCTGTTTTTT. It encodes CASSLVVHGRETGELFF.

The chain links TRBV7-8 to TRBJ1-6; D gene unclear. This CDR3 is built from 17 residues. Germline V gives CDR1 SGHVS, CDR2 FQNEAQ. V was trimmed by 0 bases and J by 4 bases, leaving 13 bases between them. The CDR3 here is CASSLALANDYNSPLHF. The CDR3 bases are TGTGCCAGCAGCTTAGCTCTGGCAAACGATTATAATTCACCCCTCCACTTT.

The rearrangement uses TRBV9 and TRBJ1-6; 8 bases agree with TRBD1. The trim removed 0 bases at V and 4 bases at J, leaving 9 bases unmatched. The CDR3 extends over 18 amino acids. CDR1 is SGDLS, CDR2 YYNGEE, per germline. The CDR3 coding sequence is TGTGCCAGCAGCGTAGATCCGGGGGACAGGAGGTATAATTCACCCCTCCACTTT. It translates to CASSVDPGDRRYNSPLHF.

This clonotype came up a few times. This chain uses TRBV6-1 with TRBJ2-3; D assignment may be TRBD1 or TRBD2 (5 bases each). Germline lookup yields CDR1 MNHNS and CDR2 SASEGT. The CDR3 contains 14 residues. V was clipped by 6 bases and J by 3 bases, with 13 bases between them. CDR3 coding DNA: TGTGCCAGCAGCGAAAGGGACGGAACAGATACGCAGTATTTT. Residues: CASSERDGTDTQYF.

The chain employs TRBV4-1 and TRBJ2-7, with D hard to call. The V and J ends lost 4 bases and 5 bases respectively, with 12 bases between them. Germline V gives CDR1 MGHRA, CDR2 YSYEKL. The length of the CDR3 is 13 residues. Here the CDR3 DNA reads TGCGCCAGCAGCCCCCTCCCTGAGGACGAGCAGTACTTC. This sequence encodes CASSPLPEDEQYF.

This chain connects TRBV29-1 to TRBJ1-2; perhaps TRBD1 as D (6 bases). This CDR3 spans 11 amino acids. CDR1 is SQVTM and CDR2 is ANQGSEA in the germline V gene. Trimming removed 7 bases at V and 5 bases at J, with 11 bases between. CDR3 sequence: CSASQGYGYTF. The DNA for the CDR3 is TGCAGCGCCAGTCAGGGGTATGGCTACACCTTC.

J is TRBJ1-2 and V is TRBV7-2; D uncertain. The V gene's germline CDR1 is SGHTA and CDR2 FQGNSA. The CDR3 has 16 amino acids. V lost 1 base to trimming and J lost 8 bases, with 20 bases between them. CDR3 nucleotides: TGTGCCAGCAGCTTAGATTTTGGCCAAGTTAACGAGGGCTACACCTTC. This sequence encodes CASSLDFGQVNEGYTF.

This CDR3 is CASSYSRMGGQYF. The CDR3 nucleotides read TGTGCCAGCAGTTATTCCCGTATGGGGGGGCAGTATTTT. The chain uses TRBV6-5 and TRBJ2-3; the D gene is possibly TRBD2 (6 bases). The V end was cut by 3 bases, the J end by 11 bases, with 15 bases between. Germline values: CDR1 MNHEY, CDR2 SVGAGI. CDR3 length: 13 amino acids.

The sample holds a few counts of this clonotype. V is TRBV6-5 and J is TRBJ2-7, with a weak D call TRBD2 (6 bases). CDR1 MNHEY and CDR2 SVGAGI come from the germline V gene. There are 17 residues in the CDR3. Trimming removed 2 bases from V and 2 bases from J, with 19 bases in between. CDR3 DNA: TGTGCCAGCAGTTACGAACGGTACGGGACTTTCGCCTACGAGCAGTACTTC. This codes for CASSYERYGTFAYEQYF.

The chain carries TRBV15 and TRBJ2-3, with D perhaps matching TRBD1 (5 bases). In germline, CDR1 is LNHNV, CDR2 YYDKDF (reference sequence). The CDR3 spans 14 residues. V lost 0 bases and J 10 bases, leaving 14 bases between the germline ends. The CDR3 sequence: CATSREAGLPPQYF. DNA for the CDR3: TGTGCCACCAGCAGAGAGGCAGGGTTGCCCCCGCAGTATTTT.

The chain has TRBV28 and TRBJ1-5; 9 bases line up with TRBD1. V lost 7 bases to trimming and J lost 4 bases; unmatched junction nucleotides: 5. This CDR3 has 14 amino acids. In germline, CDR1 is MDHEN, CDR2 SYDVKM. The CDR3 sequence is CASIEGTGNQPQHF. CDR3 sequence (DNA): TGTGCCAGCATTGAGGGGACAGGGAATCAGCCCCAGCATTTT.

V is TRBV20-1 and J is TRBJ2-1; TRBD2 might be the D (6 bases). V lost 6 bases, J lost 7 bases, and 22 bases lay in between. The CDR3 contains 15 residues. CDR1 is DFQATT and CDR2 is SNEGSKA in the germline V gene (reference sequence). DNA of the CDR3: TGCAGTGCGGATCCCGGGACTTCTTTAACGAATGAGCAGTTCTTC. It codes for CSADPGTSLTNEQFF.

This clonotype appeared a few times. V and J are TRBV19 and TRBJ2-6; D uncertain. V was clipped by 6 bases and J by 0 bases, with 18 bases between them. Germline values: CDR1 LNHDA, CDR2 SQIVND (reference sequence). CDR3 length: 18 residues. This CDR3 reads CASSHPLLRLSGANVLTF. CDR3 bases: TGTGCCAGTAGCCACCCTTTGCTACGGCTCTCTGGGGCCAACGTCCTGACTTTC.

This clonotype was observed a handful of times. V is TRBV11-2 and J is TRBJ2-3; 7 bases match TRBD2. Germline V gene lookup returns CDR1 SGHAT and CDR2 FQNNGV. There are 16 residues in the CDR3. Trimming cost V 1 base and J 0 bases; bases outside gene matches: 4. CDR3 nucleotides: TGTGCCAGCAGCTTAGGTAGCGGGCTAAGCACAGATACGCAGTATTTT. Amino acids: CASSLGSGLSTDTQYF.

About this clonotype itself: Given a much more abundant clone one base away, this may be a read error. The genes are TRBV6-1 and TRBJ2-3; D is unresolved. V was trimmed by 1 base and J by 4 bases, leaving 3 bases between them. The CDR3 spans 12 residues. Germline V gene data show CDR1 as MNHNS and CDR2 as SASEGT. CDR3 region: CASSEGSDTQYF. As DNA, the CDR3 is TGTGCCAGCAGTGAAGGGTCAGATACGCAGTATTTT.

This rearrangement joins TRBV5-5 to TRBJ2-5, with a weak D call TRBD1 (5 bases). This CDR3 has 15 amino acids. V was pared by 3 bases and J by 5 bases, with 17 bases between. The germline V gene has CDR1 SGHKS and CDR2 YYEKEE (reference sequence). Here the CDR3 reads CASSSLAPPGETQYF. Written as DNA, the CDR3 is TGTGCCAGCAGCTCTTTAGCACCCCCAGGGGAGACCCAGTACTTC.

This clonotype was counted only a few times. The gene calls are TRBV5-1 and TRBJ2-1; D may be TRBD2 (6 bases). With 0 bases removed from V and 3 bases from J, the gap between germline ends came to 10 bases. Germline V CDR1 and CDR2: SGHRS, YFSETQ. The CDR3 runs to 15 residues. The CDR3 nucleotides are TGCGCCAGCAGCTTGGTGGCAGCGGGCTACAATGAGCAGTTCTTC. Translated, it gives CASSLVAAGYNEQFF. Together with reference TRBV5-1 and TRBJ2-1, the CDR3 gives the full variable domain: KAGVTQTPRYLIKTRGQQVTLSCSPISGHRSVSWYQQTPGQGLQFLFEYFSETQRNKGNFPGRFSGRQFSNSRSEMNVSTLELGDSALYLCASSLVAAGYNEQFFGPGTRLTVL.

The V gene is TRBV4-1, the J gene TRBJ2-2; D is perhaps TRBD2 (5 bases). The CDR3 is made up of 15 amino acids. Germline values: CDR1 MGHRA, CDR2 YSYEKL. V shed 4 bases and J shed 0 bases, with 9 bases lying between them. CDR3 in DNA: TGCGCCAGCAGCCCCAAGAGGGCGAACACCGGGGAGCTGTTTTTT. It codes for CASSPKRANTGELFF.

In its sample, this clonotype was seen many times. V usage is TRBV12-3 or TRBV12-4 and J usage is TRBJ2-1; D unclear. This CDR3 region has 15 residues. Trimming took 2 bases from V and 0 from J, leaving 8 bases between them. The CDR3 coding sequence is TGTGCCAGCAGTTTAACGGAGAGCTCCTACAATGAGCAGTTCTTC. Translating it yields CASSLTESSYNEQFF.

This chain joins TRBV7-2 and TRBJ1-3; unclear D gene. The CDR3 consists of 14 residues. CDR1 is SGHTA and CDR2 is FQGNSA in the germline V gene. Trimming stripped 5 bases from V and 1 base from J, with 9 bases between. DNA for the CDR3: TGTGCCAGCAGCCAACAGCCTTCTGGAAACACCATATATTTT. It is translated as CASSQQPSGNTIYF.

A few counts support this clonotype. The chain uses TRBV11-3 and TRBJ2-2; perhaps TRBD1 as D (5 bases). This CDR3 comprises 14 residues. Germline CDR1 SGHNT, CDR2 YENEEA. V was trimmed by 6 bases and J by 1 base, leaving 9 bases between them. The CDR3 nucleotides are TGTGCCAGCAGAAATACAGGGAACACCGGGGAGCTGTTTTTT. It translates to CASRNTGNTGELFF. Full variable domain (missing parts from reference TRBV11-3 and TRBJ2-2): EAGVVQSPRYKIIEKKQPVAFWCNPISGHNTLYWYLQNLGQGPELLIRYENEEAVDDSQLPKDRFSAERLKGVDSTLKIQPAELGDSAVYLCASRNTGNTGELFFGEGSRLTVL.